This T cell receptor beta chain was profiled in a study of CD4+ T cells in melanoma. The study, taken as a whole, reports: Diverse differentiation states were reported for melanoma neoantigen-specific CD4+ T cells.

The V gene lost 0 bases and the J gene lost 3 bases, with 12 bases spanning the gap. From germline, CDR1 is MGHRA and CDR2 YSYEKL. The CDR3 is 16 amino acids. Assay used: immunoSEQ multiplex PCR; TCRdb lists only in-frame clones, some missing. The sample has around 110,000 clones; 92% are singletons. With regard to this clone: Its target is unknown.

Material: peripheral blood. This chain connects TRBV4-1 to TRBJ1-5; maybe TRBD1 (5 bases). The sequence derives from a human donor with melanoma. This CDR3 reads CASSQDNAGTNQPQHF. The CDR3 DNA sequence: TGCGCCAGCAGCCAAGATAATGCAGGGACCAATCAGCCCCAGCATTTT.